The rows below give T cell receptor beta chains drawn from one sample of a study of beta chain features in type 1 diabetes. Produced via immunoSEQ multiplex PCR; TCRdb's table is partial and in-frame only. The repertoire holds roughly 300,000 clones, with roughly 9% as singletons. Sequencing used central memory CD4+ T cells from blood. These receptors were collected from a man under 40 with type 1 diabetes. CDR3s include the opening cysteine and the closing phenylalanine or tryptophan. Each record gives: CDR3 DNA, CDR3 protein, D gene, clone size, J gene, V gene. The D gene is left open where the match is weak. The size of a clone is reported for some rows only, either as once, few or many, or as a class for expanded clones.

TGCGCCAGCGAAAAGGGGGGGGCTGCAGATACGCAGTATTTT CASEKGGAADTQYF - - TRBJ2-3 TRBV5-1
TGTGCCAGCTCCTTAAGGAGGGCAGATACGCAGTATTTT CASSLRRADTQYF - - TRBJ2-3 TRBV7-2
TGTGCCAGCAGCCCCGCCGGGACACGGGCTTCTGGGGCCAACGTCCTGACTTTC CASSPAGTRASGANVLTF - - TRBJ2-6 TRBV7-2
TGTGCCAGCAATCCGGGACTGATCTCCTACGAGCAGTACTTC CASNPGLISYEQYF - - TRBJ2-7 TRBV28
TGTGCCAGCAACGAGGACTGGGGGGTAACGCCCCAGCATTTT CASNEDWGVTPQHF - few TRBJ1-5 TRBV7-2
TGTGCCAGCAGCTTAGGCACAGGGACCTCCTACGAGCAGTACTTC CASSLGTGTSYEQYF - few TRBJ2-7 TRBV11-2
TGTGCCAGCAGCCGGTCCCCCTTGGGGCAGTACTTC CASSRSPLGQYF - many TRBJ2-7 TRBV7-9
TGTGCCAGCAGACGACAGCCCGGTGAAGCTTTCTTT CASRRQPGEAFF - - TRBJ1-1 TRBV6-5
TGCAGTGCTAGAGGGACCAAGGGAGCTTTCTTT CSARGTKGAFF - - TRBJ1-1 TRBV20-1
TGTGCCAGCAGCGACGAGACCGCTCCCGCGGAAGAGCAGTACTTC CASSDETAPAEEQYF - - TRBJ2-7 TRBV9
TGCGCCAGCAGCTTTGACGACTCTGGAAACACCATATATTTT CASSFDDSGNTIYF - - TRBJ1-3 TRBV5-1
TGTGCCAGCAGCTTAGGGACGGCCGGGGCGTTGGGTAATTCACCCCTCCACTTT CASSLGTAGALGNSPLHF - few TRBJ1-6 TRBV7-6
TGTGCCAGCAGCAGTCTCTCGAATTCAAACACCATATATTTT CASSSLSNSNTIYF - few TRBJ1-3 TRBV13
TGTGCCAGCAGCGTTACTAGCGGGGACGAGGGTGAGACCCAGTACTTC CASSVTSGDEGETQYF TRBD2 - TRBJ2-5 TRBV7-9
TGTGCCAGCAGCTCCGGGACAGGGACTTTGGGCGGCTACACCTTC CASSSGTGTLGGYTF TRBD1 - TRBJ1-2 TRBV7-9
TGTGCCAGCAGCTTTTCCCAGGGGTCACCCCTCCACTTT CASSFSQGSPLHF - - TRBJ1-6 TRBV5-4
TGTGCCAGCAGCCCACAGGGAACCGGGGAGCTGTTTTTT CASSPQGTGELFF - many TRBJ2-2 TRBV7-2
TGTGCCAGCAGCCGGGGGGGTAGGGAGACCCAGTACTTC CASSRGGRETQYF TRBD2 - TRBJ2-5 TRBV11-2
TGCGCCAGCAGCTTGGCTAGTGTGGAGACCCAGTACTTC CASSLASVETQYF - - TRBJ2-5 TRBV5-1
TGTGCCAGCAGCTTGTTTGGAGGGGACGGCTCCTACGAGCAGTACTTC CASSLFGGDGSYEQYF - few TRBJ2-7 TRBV5-6
TGTGCCAGCAGTGAAGAAACAGGGGGCCAACAGCCCCAGCATTTT CASSEETGGQQPQHF TRBD1 - TRBJ1-5 TRBV2
TGTGCCAGCAGTGTCCCCCCGCGAGAGACCCAGTACTTC CASSVPPRETQYF - few TRBJ2-5 TRBV6-6
TGCGCCAGCAGGGAACCGGGGCACTATGGCTACACCTTC CASREPGHYGYTF - - TRBJ1-2 TRBV5-1
TGTGCCAGCAGCACCGGTCCCGTGGGGACTGAAGCTTTCTTT CASSTGPVGTEAFF - - TRBJ1-1 TRBV9
TGCGCCAGCAGGGACTCCGAGCGGGAGACCCAGTACTTC CASRDSERETQYF - many TRBJ2-5 TRBV5-1
TGTGCCAGCAGTCCTCCGGTGGGGGGCCGGGCAGATACGCAGTATTTT CASSPPVGGRADTQYF - - TRBJ2-3 TRBV7-2
TGTGCCAGCAGTTACACCCGGACAGGGGGCGCCTATGGCTACACCTTC CASSYTRTGGAYGYTF TRBD1 few TRBJ1-2 TRBV6-5
TGTGCCAGCACCATAACCGGGGGGGATTCACCCCTCCACTTT CASTITGGDSPLHF - few TRBJ1-6 TRBV5-4
TGTGCCAGCAGCTTAGGGCGGGGGGCCATCAGGAATGAGCAGTTCTTC CASSLGRGAIRNEQFF TRBD2 few TRBJ2-1 TRBV7-2
TGTGCCAGCATTTCCGAGAGCAACACCATATATTTT CASISESNTIYF - - TRBJ1-3 TRBV28
TGCAGCGTTGAGGGTCTTGGCAGTGGCTACACCTTC CSVEGLGSGYTF - - TRBJ1-2 TRBV29-1
TGTGCCAGCAGCCCTTCGGAGGGACCCTATGGCTACACCTTC CASSPSEGPYGYTF - few TRBJ1-2 TRBV7-2